The 28 T cell receptor beta chains below were found in one sample sequenced in a study of early T cells in non-severe SARS-CoV-2 infection. Via MiXCR, TCRdb re-called the 5' RACE reads, giving one row per CDR3 protein. The sample yields tens of thousands of distinct CDR3 sequences, 3.5% to 5% seen once. Specimen: whole blood. The receptors originated from an adult who was a healthcare worker with PCR-confirmed SARS-CoV-2 infection or an uninfected control (not recorded which).

This clonotype was counted at least ten times. The chain joins TRBV12-3 or TRBV12-4 to TRBJ1-2; weak D call: TRBD1 (6 bases). The CDR3 consists of 15 residues. The ends were cut back, 1 base at V and 8 bases at J, with 17 bases in the middle. CDR3 sequence: CASSLGRDTTRGYTF. In DNA, the CDR3 is TGTGCCAGCAGTTTAGGCCGGGACACCACGAGAGGCTACACCTTC.

This clonotype has ten or more counts. V usage is TRBV20-1 and J usage is TRBJ2-7, with no clear D. Per germline, CDR1 DFQATT and CDR2 SNEGSKA (reference sequence). This CDR3 has 13 amino acids. V was shortened by 4 bases and J by 0 bases, with 10 bases between the two germline ends. The CDR3 here is CSATRDRSYEQYF. The CDR3 DNA sequence: TGCAGTGCTACAAGGGATCGCTCCTACGAGCAGTACTTC.

The sample holds many counts of this clonotype. This rearrangement joins TRBV7-7 to TRBJ2-3, with 9 bases matching TRBD2. The CDR3 spans 16 residues. The germline V gene has CDR1 SSHAT and CDR2 FNYEAQ (reference sequence). J gave up 1 base and V 5 bases, and 7 bases lay outside the gene matches. The CDR3 DNA reads as TGTGCCAGCAGCCGCGGGGCTAGCGGGGGCACAGATACGCAGTATTTT. It encodes CASSRGASGGTDTQYF.

This clonotype was picked up many times. The V gene is TRBV7-2, the J gene TRBJ1-2; D is possibly TRBD1 (5 bases). The ends were cut back, 8 bases at V and 5 bases at J, with 18 bases in the middle. This CDR3 region has 14 residues. Germline CDR1 SGHTA, CDR2 FQGNSA. The DNA of the CDR3 is TGTGCCAGCCGGACCTTTCAGGGATCATATGGCTACACCTTC. Protein sequence: CASRTFQGSYGYTF.

This clonotype was detected ten times or more. The V gene is TRBV7-8, the J gene TRBJ2-1; 11 bases match TRBD2. Per germline, CDR1 SGHVS and CDR2 FQNEAQ. The junction had 8 bases not matched to a gene; V was cut back by 6 bases and J by 1 base. The CDR3 runs 17 residues. The CDR3, as DNA: TGTGCCAGCAGTTCCCTTCTAGCGGGGGGTTCCTACAATGAGCAGTTCTTC. Amino acid sequence: CASSSLLAGGSYNEQFF.

This clonotype is medium-sized by share. The chain employs TRBV3-1 and TRBJ1-6, with TRBD1 matching over 12 bases. Germline CDR1 is LGHDT and CDR2 is YNNKEL (reference sequence). The CDR3 totals 16 residues. With V trimmed by 8 bases and J by 9 bases, 11 bases remained unmatched. The CDR3 loop is CASSKRGTGGGSPLHF. Here the CDR3 DNA reads TGTGCCAGCTCAAAAAGGGGGACAGGGGGCGGTTCACCCCTCCACTTT.

This clonotype was recorded at least ten times. This sequence joins TRBV29-1 and TRBJ2-7; 8 bases fit TRBD2. V lost 7 bases, J lost 0 bases, and 5 bases stayed unmatched. The CDR3 is 13 residues long. Germline V gene sequence: CDR1 SQVTM, CDR2 ANQGSEA. The CDR3 loop reads CSATGGGSYEQYF. The CDR3 region has the DNA TGCAGCGCCACCGGGGGGGGCTCCTACGAGCAGTACTTC.

This clonotype was seen at least ten times. The chain joins TRBV20-1 to TRBJ2-7, with D tentatively TRBD2 (5 bases). The germline gives CDR1 DFQATT, CDR2 SNEGSKA (reference sequence). V was shortened by 3 bases and J by 5 bases, with 23 bases between the two germline ends. CDR3 length: 16 amino acids. CDR3 nucleotides: TGCAGTGCTAGCCCGATACCGGGCTCATCAGCGGACGAGCAGTACTTC. This encodes CSASPIPGSSADEQYF.

Ten or more counts support this clonotype. This chain connects TRBV11-1 to TRBJ2-1; 8 nucleotides agree with TRBD1. The CDR3 contains 20 residues. Germline CDR1 reads SGHAT; CDR2 reads FQDESV (reference sequence). V shed 3 bases, J shed 10 bases, and the junction held 26 bases outside the gene matches. The CDR3 coding sequence is TGTGCCAGCAGCTTTCCCCGGGGCGAGGACAGGGTGGGCATTGGATTCGAGCAGTTCTTC. It encodes CASSFPRGEDRVGIGFEQFF.

This clonotype has a count of ten or more. The rearrangement links TRBV7-9 to TRBJ1-1, with a weak D call TRBD1 (5 bases). This CDR3 has 12 residues. The germline V and J ends were trimmed by 5 bases and 5 bases, with 9 bases remaining between them. CDR1 and CDR2 from the germline V gene are SEHNR and FQNEAQ (reference sequence). The CDR3 protein is CASSPGWTEAFF. CDR3 coding DNA: TGTGCCAGCAGCCCAGGGTGGACTGAAGCTTTCTTT. Drawing the rest from reference TRBV7-9 and TRBJ1-1, the complete variable domain is DTGVSQNPRHKITKRGQNVTFRCDPISEHNRLYWYRQTLGQGPEFLTYFQNEAQLEKSRLLSDRFSAERPKGSFSTLEIQRTEQGDSAMYLCASSPGWTEAFFGQGTRLTVV.

The CDR3 DNA follows: TGTGCCGCCCGACCGGGACTAGACTCCTACGAGCAGTACTTC. Protein: CAARPGLDSYEQYF. V usage is TRBV5-4 and J usage is TRBJ2-7; 8 bases fit TRBD2. This CDR3 comprises 14 residues. From germline, CDR1 is SGHNT and CDR2 YYREEE (reference sequence). V shed 10 bases, J shed 0 bases, and the junction held 9 bases outside the gene matches. Filled out from reference TRBV5-4 and TRBJ2-7, the complete variable domain reads ETGVTQSPTHLIKTRGQQVTLRCSSQSGHNTVSWYQQALGQGPQFIFQYYREEENGRGNFPPRFSGLQFPNYSSELNVNALELDDSALYLCAARPGLDSYEQYFGPGTRLTVT.

The sample holds many counts of this clonotype. V usage is TRBV6-2 or TRBV6-3 and J usage is TRBJ2-7; TRBD2 matches 11 bases. The CDR3 has 15 amino acids. The V gene end was trimmed by 2 bases and the J gene end by 5 bases; junction bases not matched to a gene: 5. The germline V gene has CDR1 MNHEY and CDR2 SVGEGT. The CDR3: CASSYAGTSGDEQYF. In nucleotides, the CDR3 is TGTGCCAGCAGTTACGCAGGGACTAGCGGCGACGAGCAGTACTTC.

This clonotype has at least ten counts. The chain employs TRBV11-2 and TRBJ2-1; the D call may be TRBD1 or TRBD2 (5 bases each). From germline, CDR1 is SGHAT and CDR2 FQNNGV. Trimming removed 4 bases at V and 7 bases at J, with 26 bases between. The CDR3 loop spans 18 amino acids. CDR3 sequence: CASSSPEGRSLQRNEQFF. The CDR3 DNA sequence: TGTGCCAGCAGCTCGCCAGAGGGGCGGTCCCTACAGAGAAATGAGCAGTTCTTC. Complete variable domain (other parts from reference TRBV11-2 and TRBJ2-1): EAGVAQSPRYKIIEKRQSVAFWCNPISGHATLYWYQQILGQGPKLLIQFQNNGVVDDSQLPKDRFSAERLKGVDSTLKIQPAKLEDSAVYLCASSSPEGRSLQRNEQFFGPGTRLTVL.

The rearrangement links TRBV7-2 to TRBJ2-7; D is perhaps TRBD1 (6 bases). Looked up from germline, CDR1 is SGHTA and CDR2 is FQGNSA. Trimming took 4 bases from V and 0 from J, leaving 10 bases between them. The CDR3 loop spans 14 amino acids. CDR3 sequence reads: CASSSGTNSYEQYF. The CDR3 DNA is TGTGCCAGCAGCTCCGGGACAAACTCCTACGAGCAGTACTTC.

In its sample, this clonotype was seen many times. V gene TRBV18 combines with J gene TRBJ2-1; TRBD1 agrees at 8 bases. Germline V gene sequence: CDR1 KGHSH, CDR2 LQKENI. Germline trimming cut 2 bases from V and 4 bases from J; bases unmatched to any gene: 4. This CDR3 has 15 amino acids. CDR3 region: CASSPDRGGYNEQFF. The CDR3 DNA is TGTGCCAGCTCACCAGACAGGGGTGGGTACAATGAGCAGTTCTTC. The full variable domain, with the rest looked up from reference TRBV18 and TRBJ2-1, is NAGVMQNPRHLVRRRGQEARLRCSPMKGHSHVYWYRQLPEEGLKFMVYLQKENIIDESGMPKERFSAEFPKEGPSILRIQQVVRGDSAAYFCASSPDRGGYNEQFFGPGTRLTVL.

This clonotype appeared many times. The chain employs TRBV27 and TRBJ2-3, with D possibly TRBD2 on 6 matching bases. This CDR3 has 15 amino acids. Germline lookup yields CDR1 MNHEY and CDR2 SMNVEV (reference sequence). V lost 7 bases and J lost 7, with 21 bases in between. The CDR3 DNA reads TGTGCCAGCATCAGGCCCGGGACTCCCCCAAATACGCAGTATTTT. Its translation: CASIRPGTPPNTQYF.

This clonotype has more than one count but fewer than ten. The genes are TRBV3-1 and TRBJ1-2, with no clear D. Trimming left V 4 bases short and J 5 bases short, with 17 bases between. Germline lookup yields CDR1 LGHDT and CDR2 YNNKEL (reference sequence). This CDR3 region has 15 residues. This CDR3 reads CASSPGLLLSYGYTF. The CDR3 coding sequence is TGTGCCAGCAGCCCAGGACTTCTACTCTCTTATGGCTACACCTTC.

This sequence joins TRBV6-6 and TRBJ1-3; D possibly corresponds to TRBD1 (5 bases). The CDR3 runs to 15 residues. Between the trimmed V and J ends, which lost 0 bases and 0 bases, there was a span of 6 bases. The germline gives CDR1 MNHNY, CDR2 SVGAGI (reference sequence). The CDR3 nucleotides are TGTGCCAGCAGTTACTCCAGGGACTCTGGAAACACCATATATTTT. This translates into CASSYSRDSGNTIYF.

This clonotype was seen ten or more times. This chain connects TRBV9 to TRBJ2-1, with D possibly being TRBD1 (6 bases). CDR1 is SGDLS and CDR2 is YYNGEE in the germline V gene. V was pared by 4 bases and J by 4 bases, with 15 bases between. This CDR3 is 15 amino acids long. CDR3 loop: CASSTTGTSYNEQFF. CDR3 DNA: TGTGCCAGCAGCACCACCGGGACATCTTACAATGAGCAGTTCTTC. Full variable domain (outside the CDR3, taken from reference TRBV9 and TRBJ2-1): DSGVTQTPKHLITATGQRVTLRCSPRSGDLSVYWYQQSLDQGLQFLIQYYNGEERAKGNILERFSAQQFPDLHSELNLSSLELGDSALYFCASSTTGTSYNEQFFGPGTRLTVL.

This clonotype showed up many times. The rearrangement uses TRBV30 and TRBJ2-1; D tentatively fits TRBD1 or TRBD2 (5 bases each). The CDR3 has 13 amino acids. The germline V and J ends were trimmed by 3 bases and 10 bases, with 16 bases remaining between them. Germline V gene data show CDR1 as GTSNPN and CDR2 as SVGIG (reference sequence). The CDR3 DNA sequence: TGTGCCTGGAGCGAGCTGGCCGAGGGGGAGCAGTTCTTC. Amino acids: CAWSELAEGEQFF.

This clonotype was seen ten or more times. CDR3 in amino acids: CASSPAAGSDYTF. In DNA form, the CDR3 reads TGTGCCAGCTCACCAGCGGCAGGCTCTGACTACACCTTC. J is TRBJ1-2 and V is TRBV18; D uncertain. Germline CDR1 and CDR2: KGHSH and LQKENI. Trimming took 2 bases from V and 10 from J, leaving 14 bases between them. The CDR3 sequence is 13 residues long.

This sequence joins TRBV7-2 and TRBJ2-7, with TRBD2 identical over 9 bases. The CDR3 covers 13 residues. After removal of 9 bases from V and 6 bases from J, the junction contained 9 bases not matched to a gene. From germline, CDR1 is SGHTA and CDR2 FQGNSA. The CDR3 bases are TGTGCCAGTCGAGGACTAGCGAGTTTCGAGCAGTACTTC. Its protein product is CASRGLASFEQYF.

This clonotype was observed many times. CDR3 sequence (DNA): TGCGCCAGCAGAGGGGTAACTGCTACTAATGAAAAACTGTTTTTT. It translates to CASRGVTATNEKLFF. This sequence joins TRBV5-1 and TRBJ1-4; tentative D call: TRBD1 (5 bases). With 5 bases removed from V and 2 bases from J, the gap between germline ends came to 13 bases. Germline CDR1 and CDR2: SGHRS and YFSETQ. This CDR3 is built from 15 residues.

There are many counts of this clonotype. CDR3 nucleotide sequence: TGCAGTGCTAGGGGGGCGAGCGTTCAAGAGACCCAGTACTTC. This translates into CSARGASVQETQYF. The chain has TRBV20-1 and TRBJ2-5; possibly TRBD1 for D (6 bases). The CDR3 has 14 residues. Trimming removed 3 bases from V and 2 bases from J, with 13 bases in between. From germline, CDR1 is DFQATT and CDR2 SNEGSKA (reference sequence).

The chain combines TRBV29-1 with TRBJ1-3; D call uncertain. Germline CDR1 SQVTM, CDR2 ANQGSEA. Trimming took off 4 bases at V and 1 base at J, with 5 bases between the two ends. The CDR3 extends over 12 amino acids. The CDR3: CSVVGSGNTIYF. CDR3 nucleotides: TGCAGCGTTGTAGGGTCTGGAAACACCATATATTTT.

This clonotype showed up many times. The V and J genes are TRBV20-1 and TRBJ1-3, with a possible D match to TRBD1 (6 bases). Germline V gives CDR1 DFQATT, CDR2 SNEGSKA (reference sequence). The CDR3 is 13 amino acids. V was clipped by 7 bases and J by 2 bases, with 12 bases between them. The chain's CDR3 is CSGRTVTGNTIYF. As DNA, the CDR3 is TGCAGTGGCCGGACAGTTACTGGAAACACCATATATTTT.

At least ten counts were recorded for this clonotype. The V gene is TRBV7-2, the J gene TRBJ2-2; TRBD2 aligns across 10 bases. CDR3 length: 15 amino acids. Germline trimming cut 2 bases from V and 5 bases from J; bases unmatched to any gene: 2. In germline, CDR1 is SGHTA, CDR2 FQGNSA. As DNA, the CDR3 is TGTGCCAGCAGCTTAAATAGCGGGGGGACCGGGGAGCTGTTTTTT. This translates into CASSLNSGGTGELFF. Combining the CDR3 with reference TRBV7-2 and TRBJ2-2 gives the whole variable domain GAGVSQSPSNKVTEKGKDVELRCDPISGHTALYWYRQSLGQGLEFLIYFQGNSAPDKSGLPSDRFSAERTGGSVSTLTIQRTQQEDSAVYLCASSLNSGGTGELFFGEGSRLTVL.

This clonotype was recorded at least ten times. V gene TRBV6-4 combines with J gene TRBJ1-2, with TRBD1 matching over 8 bases. Germline-derived CDR1 and CDR2 are MRHNA and SNTAGT. This CDR3 region has 15 residues. The trim removed 0 bases at V and 4 bases at J, leaving 4 bases unmatched. In DNA form, the CDR3 reads TGTGCCAGCAGTGACTCCTCAGGGGGCGTCTATGGCTACACCTTC. It specifies CASSDSSGGVYGYTF.